Sequencing of this T cell receptor beta chain was carried out in a study of control samples from healthy donors and cancer patients. The CDR3 runs 14 residues. TCRdb's table, derived via immunoSEQ multiplex PCR, lists solely in-frame clones and lacks some. The sample contains over 150,000 clones, 85% to 95% of which appear only once. The J gene is TRBJ2-7, the V gene TRBV21-1; no DNA check was done on the table's D call, TRBD1. TRBV21-1 is a pseudogene locus. Sequencing input: blood. The clonotype comes from a young woman in good health. The CDR3 sequence: CASSPRTGFNEQYF. CDR3 nucleotide sequence: TGTGCCAGCAGCCCCAGGACAGGGTTTAACGAGCAGTACTTC.